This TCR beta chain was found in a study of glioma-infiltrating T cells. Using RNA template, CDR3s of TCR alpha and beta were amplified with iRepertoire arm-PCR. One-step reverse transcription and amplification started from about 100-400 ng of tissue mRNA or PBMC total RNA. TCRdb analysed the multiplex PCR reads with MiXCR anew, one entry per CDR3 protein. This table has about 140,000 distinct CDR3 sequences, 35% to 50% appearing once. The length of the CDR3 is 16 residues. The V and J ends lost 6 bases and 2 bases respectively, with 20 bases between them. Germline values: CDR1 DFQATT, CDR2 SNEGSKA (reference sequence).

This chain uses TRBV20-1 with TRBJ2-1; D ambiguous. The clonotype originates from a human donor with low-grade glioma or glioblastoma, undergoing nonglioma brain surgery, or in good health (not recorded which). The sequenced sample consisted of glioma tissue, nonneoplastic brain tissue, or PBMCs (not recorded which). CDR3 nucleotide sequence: TGCAGTGCCAGACCCTACGCTCGTGAGGCCTACAATGAGCAGTTCTTC. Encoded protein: CSARPYAREAYNEQFF.